The 11 T cell receptor beta chains presented below share a single source sample, sequenced in a study of radiation and T cells in renal cell carcinoma. Clones were read by immunoSEQ multiplex PCR, and TCRdb kept only the in-frame ones, dropping some. The table has roughly 90,000 clones, just under 85% seen once. The time point: blood 4 weeks post-SBRT, at nephrectomy. The treatment denotes: 15 Gy SBRT to primary tumor, nephrectomy 4 weeks later. The sequencing here drew on blood, taken from a patient whose treatment included radiotherapy and nephrectomy. These receptors all stem from a man aged 50 or older with renal cell carcinoma.

The CDR3 DNA reads TGTGCCAGCAGTGAAGGGGGAGCGGGAGGGCCATTGCAGTTCTTC. Translating it yields CASSEGGAGGPLQFF. The rearrangement uses TRBV2 and TRBJ2-1; 10 bases are a match to TRBD2. This CDR3 is 15 amino acids long. The V segment lost 1 base and the J segment 12 bases; nucleotides outside the gene matches: 9. CDR1 and CDR2 from the germline V gene are SNHLY and FYNNEI.

This chain connects TRBV6-4 to TRBJ1-5, with D possibly matching TRBD1 (5 bases). V was pared by 2 bases and J by 7 bases, with 9 bases between. The germline gives CDR1 MRHNA, CDR2 SNTAGT. There are 13 residues in the CDR3. The CDR3 region has the DNA TGTGCCAGCAGTGACCAGGGAGGGCAGCCCCAGCATTTT. It is translated as CASSDQGGQPQHF.

The chain joins TRBV6-5 to TRBJ1-1; D is ambiguous. Germline lookup yields CDR1 MNHEY and CDR2 SVGAGI. V lost 2 bases and J 6 bases, leaving 7 bases between the germline ends. The CDR3 sequence is 12 residues long. The DNA of the CDR3 is TGTGCCAGCAGTTACGCAGGCGCTGAAGCTTTCTTT. Protein: CASSYAGAEAFF.

The chain combines TRBV30 with TRBJ1-2; tentatively, D is TRBD1 (5 bases). The V end lost 0 bases, the J end lost 2 bases, and 7 bases lay between the germline ends. CDR1 GTSNPN and CDR2 SVGIG come from the germline V gene (reference sequence). The CDR3 loop spans 13 amino acids. The CDR3 DNA reads as TGTGCCTGGAGTGTGGAGGGGAACTATGGCTACACCTTC. It specifies CAWSVEGNYGYTF.

This clone has a handful of counts. J is TRBJ2-3 and V is TRBV5-6; D may be TRBD2 (5 bases). The V and J ends lost 4 bases and 5 bases respectively, with 11 bases between them. The length of the CDR3 is 13 residues. Germline CDR1 SGHDT, CDR2 YYEEEE. Here the CDR3 DNA reads TGTGCCAGCAGCCTGGACCGGGAAGATACGCAGTATTTT. Translation gives CASSLDREDTQYF. The full variable domain, its missing parts supplied by reference TRBV5-6 and TRBJ2-3, is DAGVTQSPTHLIKTRGQQVTLRCSPKSGHDTVSWYQQALGQGPQFIFQYYEEEERQRGNFPDRFSGHQFPNYSSELNVNALLLGDSALYLCASSLDREDTQYFGPGTRLTVL.

This clone showed up just once. Here the CDR3 DNA reads TGTGCCAGCAGTTATCAGGGCCGCGAAGCTTTCTTT. This encodes CASSYQGREAFF. The chain has TRBV6-5 and TRBJ1-1; D possibly corresponds to TRBD1 (5 bases). The germline V gene encodes CDR1 MNHEY and CDR2 SVGAGI. The germline V and J ends were trimmed by 3 bases and 8 bases, with 10 bases remaining between them. The CDR3 is 12 residues long.

This chain uses TRBV2 with TRBJ1-1; 7 bases map to TRBD1. Germline CDR1 reads SNHLY; CDR2 reads FYNNEI. CDR3 length: 11 amino acids. J lost 8 bases, V lost 5 bases, and 2 bases had no gene match. CDR3 protein: CASSLTGEAFF. The CDR3 nucleotides read TGTGCCAGCAGTTTGACAGGGGAAGCTTTCTTT. Supplemented by reference TRBV2 and TRBJ1-1, the full variable domain reads EPEVTQTPSHQVTQMGQEVILRCVPISNHLYFYWYRQILGQKVEFLVSFYNNEISEKSEIFDDQFSVERPDGSNFTLKIRSTKLEDSAMYFCASSLTGEAFFGQGTRLTVV.

J is TRBJ1-1 and V is TRBV5-1; no firm D call. CDR3 size: 17 residues. Germline V gives CDR1 SGHRS, CDR2 YFSETQ. Trimming left V 0 bases short and J 0 bases short, with 15 bases between. The chain's CDR3 is CASSLVRGADLNTEAFF. Written as DNA, the CDR3 is TGCGCCAGCAGCTTGGTTCGGGGTGCTGATTTGAACACTGAAGCTTTCTTT.

The chain carries TRBV5-1 and TRBJ2-3, with 10 nucleotides matching TRBD2. Germline assignment: CDR1 SGHRS and CDR2 YFSETQ. V shed 4 bases and J 6 bases; nucleotides not matched to a gene: 5. CDR3 length: 14 amino acids. The CDR3 sequence is CASSGLAGVDTQYF. CDR3 DNA sequence: TGCGCCAGCAGCGGCCTAGCGGGAGTTGATACGCAGTATTTT.

This clone was observed a handful of times. The V call is TRBV20-1, the J call TRBJ1-1; D is undetermined. The germline CDR1 and CDR2 sequences are DFQATT and SNEGSKA (reference sequence). Trimming removed 3 bases from V and 1 base from J, with 3 bases in between. CDR3 length: 11 amino acids. The CDR3 DNA sequence: TGCAGTGCTAGGAAGAACACTGAAGCTTTCTTT. It translates to CSARKNTEAFF.

The rearrangement joins TRBV30 to TRBJ2-7; D not certain. The CDR3 totals 14 residues. The V end was cut by 4 bases, the J end by 0 bases, with 13 bases between. Germline V gives CDR1 GTSNPN, CDR2 SVGIG (reference sequence). CDR3 sequence (DNA): TGTGCCTGGATGTCGGATGGGTTCTCCTACGAGCAGTACTTC. It encodes CAWMSDGFSYEQYF.